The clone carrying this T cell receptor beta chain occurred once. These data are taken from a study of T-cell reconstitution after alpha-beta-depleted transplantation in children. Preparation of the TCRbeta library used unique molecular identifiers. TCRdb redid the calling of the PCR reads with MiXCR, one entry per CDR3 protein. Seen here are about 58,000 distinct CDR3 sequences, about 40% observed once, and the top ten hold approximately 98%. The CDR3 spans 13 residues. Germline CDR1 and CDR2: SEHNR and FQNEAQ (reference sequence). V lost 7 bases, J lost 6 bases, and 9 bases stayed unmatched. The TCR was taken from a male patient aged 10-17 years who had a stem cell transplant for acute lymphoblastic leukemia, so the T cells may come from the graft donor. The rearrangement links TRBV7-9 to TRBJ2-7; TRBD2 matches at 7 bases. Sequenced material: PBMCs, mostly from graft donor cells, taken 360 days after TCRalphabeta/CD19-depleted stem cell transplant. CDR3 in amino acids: CASTEWGGGEQYF. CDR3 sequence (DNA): TGTGCCAGCACCGAATGGGGGGGAGGCGAGCAGTACTTC.